This T cell receptor beta chain was sequenced in a study of brain T cells in children with intractable seizures. Notes on the study in general: Pre- and post-surgery blood differed in depth, so pre-surgery absences may be undersampling.

Measured with immunoSEQ multiplex PCR; TCRdb has only the in-frame clones, and not every one. The repertoire holds hundreds of thousands of clones, with approximately 93% as singletons. Regarding this clone: Its target is unknown.

Stated time point: blood from clinic visit 5 months post-surgery; TSC patient then seizure free. Per germline, CDR1 SEHNR and CDR2 FQNEAQ (reference sequence). This CDR3 has 14 residues. Trimming removed 3 bases at V and 3 bases at J, with 11 bases between. Source: peripheral blood, taken roughly 5 months after surgery. The chain combines TRBV7-9 with TRBJ1-1, with D possibly being TRBD1 (5 bases). This clonotype was obtained from a boy under two years old with tuberous sclerosis and intractable seizures. DNA for the CDR3: TGTGCCAGCAGCTTCTTATCGGGGGACACTGAAGCTTTCTTT. It translates to CASSFLSGDTEAFF.